This TCR beta chain was observed in a study of T-cell reconstitution after alpha-beta-depleted transplantation in children (dated by TCRdb to about 2016). In the study overall: Using TCR repertoire profiling, the study followed T-cell immune reconstitution in a quantitative way in children after TCRalphabeta/CD19-depleted allogeneic hematopoietic cell transplantation.

V has 6 bases trimmed and J has 1 base trimmed; junction bases matching no gene number 8. The cysteine opens and the phenylalanine closes a CDR3 of 16 amino acids. Only CDR3 DNA remains: 48 bases, in frame from the first base. This clonotype was seen ten or more times. What this receptor recognizes is not known. Base qualities are not recorded, but no much larger clone differs from it by a single base. Receptors were amplified or captured by PCR. TCRdb shows the sequencer as Illumina HiSeq 2500. TCR libraries were prepared with molecular barcoding, using unique molecular identifiers to normalize TCRbeta repertoire quantification. TCRdb passed the public sequencing reads through fastp at Q25 and MiXCR, retaining productive beta sequences. Identical CDR3 protein sequences are pooled into one entry, listed with their most common genes and DNA. Across this sample there are about 610,000 distinct CDR3 sequences, with 10% to 13% seen only once. The ten most abundant clones make up roughly 4% of the sample.

The material sequenced was PBMCs from the stem cell graft donor, taken from the stem cell graft. The rearranged chain carries TRBV12-3 or TRBV12-4 and TRBJ2-2; 7 junctional bases match TRBD2. This clonotype originated in a human donor who donated a stem cell graft to a child with acute myeloid leukemia. The nucleotide sequence reads as follows: TGTGCCAGCAGGTCCCATGAGCGGGGGAACACCGGGGAGCTGTTTTTT. Its product reads: CASRSHERGNTGELFF.